This TCR beta chain was observed in a study of blood T cell repertoires in COVID-19. Clones were sequenced by immunoSEQ multiplex PCR, and TCRdb holds only the in-frame ones, with some missing. The data show roughly 250,000 clones, with roughly 84% seen just once and about 7.4% held by the top ten. This receptor was obtained from a woman aged 45-60 years with acute or convalescent COVID-19. Sequencing was carried out using peripheral blood.

As DNA, the CDR3 is TGTGCCAGCAGCTTGTATGGGGACAGGGTTGGAGATACGCAGTATTTT. Translated, it gives CASSLYGDRVGDTQYF. This rearrangement joins TRBV5-4 to TRBJ2-3, with 9 bases that match TRBD1. The CDR3 is made up of 16 amino acids. Germline CDR1 reads SGHNT; CDR2 reads YYREEE (reference sequence). J was trimmed by 5 bases and V by 1 base; bases with no gene match: 8. Full variable domain (outside the CDR3, taken from reference TRBV5-4 and TRBJ2-3): ETGVTQSPTHLIKTRGQQVTLRCSSQSGHNTVSWYQQALGQGPQFIFQYYREEENGRGNFPPRFSGLQFPNYSSELNVNALELDDSALYLCASSLYGDRVGDTQYFGPGTRLTVL.